This is a list of T cell receptor beta chains from one sample in a study of CD8 T cells in Susac syndrome. MiXCR, run by TCRdb on the immunoSEQ multiplex PCR reads, gives a single entry per CDR3 protein. The sample yields 250,000 to 300,000 distinct CDR3 sequences, approximately 90% seen once. The sample consisted of CD8+ T cells from PBMCs. Every receptor here comes from a human donor with multiple sclerosis. Each CDR3 is given with its conserved first and last residue. The order of the fields is D gene, V gene, J gene, clone size, CDR3 DNA, CDR3 protein. D genes are given only for firm matches. Clone sizes are given selectively: once, few, many, or a class where the clone is expanded.

>-|TRBV11-3|TRBJ2-3|-
TGTGCCAGCAGCTTAGGGGACGATACGCAGTATTTT
CASSLGDDTQYF
>-|TRBV28|TRBJ2-5|-
TGTGCCAGCACACGCTTGGAGTACCAAGAGACCCAGTACTTC
CASTRLEYQETQYF
>-|TRBV12-3/TRBV12-4|TRBJ2-7|-
TGTGCCAGCAGTTTGGGCCACCACGAGCAGTACTTC
CASSLGHHEQYF
>-|TRBV29-1|TRBJ2-3|-
TGCAGCGTTGATCAGGGGACCACAGATACGCAGTATTTT
CSVDQGTTDTQYF
>-|TRBV11-2|TRBJ2-7|-
TGTGCCAGCAGCCCTATCATTCGGGACGGCTCCTACGAGCAGTACTTC
CASSPIIRDGSYEQYF
>TRBD2|TRBV10-3|TRBJ2-1|-
TGTGCCATCAGTGACCTAAATCAGCGGGAGGGCAGAAATGAGCAGTTCTTC
CAISDLNQREGRNEQFF
>TRBD1|TRBV20-1|TRBJ2-7|-
TGCAGTGCTAGTATTACGGGACAGGAGGTGGGGGAGCAGTACTTC
CSASITGQEVGEQYF
>-|TRBV20-1|TRBJ1-5|-
TGCAGTGCTAGAGATAACAGGGAAAATCAGCCCCAGCATTTT
CSARDNRENQPQHF
>TRBD1|TRBV30|TRBJ1-1|-
TGTGCCTGGATATTGGGACAGGGGATAACTGAAGCTTTCTTT
CAWILGQGITEAFF
>-|TRBV11-2|TRBJ1-6|-
TGTGCCAGCAGCTTAGGCTGGATAAATAATTCACCCCTCCACTTT
CASSLGWINNSPLHF
>TRBD2|TRBV4-3|TRBJ2-7|once
TGCGCCAGCAGCCAAGGAGATCCTAGCGGGAGCTTGGAGGGGGCCTACGAGCAGTACTTC
CASSQGDPSGSLEGAYEQYF
>-|TRBV9|TRBJ2-3|-
TGTGCCAGCAGCGCCGGCTACGGAGATACGCAGTATTTT
CASSAGYGDTQYF
>-|TRBV14|TRBJ1-3|once
TGTGCCAGCAGCGGGGACATTTCTGGAAACACCATATATTTT
CASSGDISGNTIYF
>TRBD2|TRBV29-1|TRBJ2-1|few
TGCAGCGGTCTAGGAGCGGGGGAGCAGTTCTTC
CSGLGAGEQFF
>-|TRBV9|TRBJ1-3|-
TGTGCCAGCAGCCCAGAAGGGGGGCAGAGCTCTGGAAACACCATATATTTT
CASSPEGGQSSGNTIYF
>-|TRBV12-3/TRBV12-4|TRBJ2-1|once
TGTGCCAGCAGTTACCCTAGGGTCGATGAGCAGTTCTTC
CASSYPRVDEQFF
>-|TRBV7-9|TRBJ2-7|-
TGTGCCAGCAGCTTAGGACATTGGGGCTACGAGCAGTACTTC
CASSLGHWGYEQYF
>-|TRBV29-1|TRBJ1-2|-
TGCAGCGTTGCTGGGGGGGCTAACTATGGCTACACCTTC
CSVAGGANYGYTF
>TRBD2|TRBV13|TRBJ2-1|-
TGTGCCAGCAGCTTAACGGGGCTAGCGGGGCCCTTGAGAGAGCAGTTCTTC
CASSLTGLAGPLREQFF
>-|TRBV27|TRBJ1-2|-
TGTGCCAGCAGTTTAATTACGGGCGATGACTATGGCTACACCTTC
CASSLITGDDYGYTF
>TRBD2|TRBV7-9|TRBJ2-3|-
TGTGCCAGCAGCTCTAGCTCCGGGACTAGCGGTACAGATACGCAGTATTTT
CASSSSSGTSGTDTQYF
>-|TRBV24-1|TRBJ2-1|-
TGTGCCACCAGTGATTTGGGAACTAGCCAAGGGGATGAGCAGTTCTTC
CATSDLGTSQGDEQFF
>-|TRBV20-1|TRBJ2-7|-
TGCAGTGCTAGAGGGTGGGGGGCCTACGAGCAGTACTTC
CSARGWGAYEQYF
>-|TRBV19|TRBJ1-5|-
TGTGCCAGTACGGTCGGGGATCAGCCCCAGCATTTT
CASTVGDQPQHF
>-|TRBV19|TRBJ1-5|-
TGTGCCAGTACATGGGAGGGCAATCAGCCCCAGCATTTT
CASTWEGNQPQHF
>-|TRBV10-2|TRBJ2-2|-
TGCGCCAGCAGTGAGGGTAGCGGGGAGCTGTTTTTT
CASSEGSGELFF
>-|TRBV28|TRBJ2-7|-
TGTGCCAGCAGTAGTAGTAGGGGACTCTCTTTAACCTACGAGCAGTACTTC
CASSSSRGLSLTYEQYF
>-|TRBV14|TRBJ2-1|-
TGTGCCAGCAGCCAAGGGTGGACGATTAATGAGCAGTTCTTC
CASSQGWTINEQFF
>TRBD2|TRBV4-2|TRBJ2-1|-
TGTGCCAGCAGCCAAGAAAGAGCGGGAGGGAGGAATGAGCAGTTCTTC
CASSQERAGGRNEQFF
>TRBD1|TRBV7-9|TRBJ1-1|-
TGTGCCAGCAGCGATTGGGGACAGGTGGGGAACACTGAAGCTTTCTTT
CASSDWGQVGNTEAFF
>TRBD1|TRBV29-1|TRBJ2-7|once
TGCAGCGTCCTCGGGACAGGGCCCTACGAGCAGTACTTC
CSVLGTGPYEQYF
>-|TRBV10-3|TRBJ2-7|-
TGTGCCATCAGTGTTATGACTAGCTACGAGCAGTACTTC
CAISVMTSYEQYF
>TRBD2|TRBV6-2/TRBV6-3|TRBJ2-1|few
TGTGCCAGCAGTTACTTCGCGGGGGGGAGGTTGGATGAGCAGTTCTTC
CASSYFAGGRLDEQFF
>-|TRBV12-5|TRBJ1-1|-
TGTGCTAGTGGTTTGGTTACGGACGGGAACCTTTTTATGAACACTGAAGCTTTCTTT
CASGLVTDGNLFMNTEAFF
>-|TRBV30|TRBJ1-1|few
TGTGCCTGGAGTGTTCTGAACACTGAAGCTTTCTTT
CAWSVLNTEAFF
>TRBD2|TRBV30|TRBJ2-3|-
TGTGCCTGGGGGGGCGGGGGGGCCACAGATACGCAGTATTTT
CAWGGGGATDTQYF
>TRBD2|TRBV15|TRBJ2-5|-
TGTGCCACCAGCAGCTTTACCGGGACTAGCGGCCAAGAGACCCAGTACTTC
CATSSFTGTSGQETQYF
>-|TRBV28|TRBJ2-5|-
TGTGCCAGCAGCCCTCGCCCCGGTCGGGGGCCCCGGGAGACCCAGTACTTC
CASSPRPGRGPRETQYF
>-|TRBV5-4|TRBJ2-1|-
TGTGCCAGCAGCTTGAGTAACACCGCTAATGAGCAGTTCTTC
CASSLSNTANEQFF
>-|TRBV3-1|TRBJ1-2|-
TGTGCCAGCAGCCAAGTCGTGCGGACACTTTCTAACTATGGCTACACCTTC
CASSQVVRTLSNYGYTF
>-|TRBV12-3/TRBV12-4|TRBJ1-6|-
TGTGCCAGCAGCGCCGGCAGGGCCCTTAATTCACCCCTCCACTTT
CASSAGRALNSPLHF
>-|TRBV4-1|TRBJ2-1|-
TGCGCCAGCAGCCAAGACAAACGTGGATTTGCGGATGAGCAGTTCTTC
CASSQDKRGFADEQFF
>-|TRBV5-1|TRBJ2-7|-
TGCGCCAGCAACTCTCCTTCGTCAAATACCTACGAGCAGTACTTC
CASNSPSSNTYEQYF
>-|TRBV2|TRBJ2-7|once
TGTGCCAGCGGTAGCGAGCAGTACTTC
CASGSEQYF
>-|TRBV12-3/TRBV12-4|TRBJ2-5|-
TGTGCCAGCAGTTTCACGATGGAGGGAGAGACCCAGTACTTC
CASSFTMEGETQYF
>-|TRBV6-2/TRBV6-3|TRBJ2-6|-
TGTGCCAGCAGTTCCATCCGGGCCGAGGAGGCCTCTGGGGCCAACGTCCTGACTTTC
CASSSIRAEEASGANVLTF
>TRBD1|TRBV19|TRBJ1-5|-
TGTGCCAGTAACCGGACAGGGCAACGCAATCAGCCCCAGCATTTT
CASNRTGQRNQPQHF
>-|TRBV24-1|TRBJ1-1|-
TGTGCCACCAGTGGCGGACAGTGGAACACTGAAGCTTTCTTT
CATSGGQWNTEAFF
>-|TRBV6-2/TRBV6-3|TRBJ2-1|-
TGTGCCAGCAGTTACGGGACGGTCGAGCAGTTCTTC
CASSYGTVEQFF